These 2 T cell receptor beta chains were all obtained from the same sample, sequenced in a study of response to subunit inactivated influenza vaccine. TCRdb used MiXCR to reprocess the RT-PCR reads, holding one entry per CDR3 protein. The repertoire holds 450,000 to 600,000 distinct CDR3 sequences, with approximately 7.6% as singletons. The input for sequencing was PBMCs from blood, taken less than 30 months after vaccination. These receptors all come from a man between 50 and 70 years old who received an inactivated influenza vaccine.

CDR3 in amino acids: CSARDQTSGRRNEQFF. The CDR3 DNA follows: TGCAGTGCTAGAGATCAGACTAGCGGGAGGAGGAATGAGCAGTTCTTC. This chain joins TRBV20-1 and TRBJ2-1; TRBD2 matches at 13 bases. Germline V gives CDR1 DFQATT, CDR2 SNEGSKA (reference sequence). The trim removed 0 bases at V and 7 bases at J, leaving 6 bases unmatched. The CDR3 consists of 16 residues.

A remark on this clonotype: A much more abundant neighbour one base away suggests this may be a read error. V gene TRBV4-1 combines with J gene TRBJ1-2; no definite D call. Germline V CDR1 and CDR2: MGHRA, YSYEKL. The CDR3 runs 15 residues. The DNA of the CDR3 is TGCGCCAGAAGCCAAGATCACGGTAATAACTATGGCTACACCTTC. The encoded protein is CARSQDHGNNYGYTF.